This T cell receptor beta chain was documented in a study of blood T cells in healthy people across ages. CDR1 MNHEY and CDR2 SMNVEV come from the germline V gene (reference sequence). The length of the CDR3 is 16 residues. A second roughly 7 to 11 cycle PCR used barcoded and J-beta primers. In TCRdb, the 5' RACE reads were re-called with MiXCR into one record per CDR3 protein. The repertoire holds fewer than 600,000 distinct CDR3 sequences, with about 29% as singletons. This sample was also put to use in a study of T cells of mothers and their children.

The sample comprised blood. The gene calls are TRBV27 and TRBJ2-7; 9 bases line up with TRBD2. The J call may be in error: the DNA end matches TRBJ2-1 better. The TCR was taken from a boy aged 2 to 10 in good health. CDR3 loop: CASSVDPSGMYNEQFF. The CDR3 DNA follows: TGTGCCAGCAGTGTGGACCCTAGCGGGATGTACAATGAGCAGTTCTTC.